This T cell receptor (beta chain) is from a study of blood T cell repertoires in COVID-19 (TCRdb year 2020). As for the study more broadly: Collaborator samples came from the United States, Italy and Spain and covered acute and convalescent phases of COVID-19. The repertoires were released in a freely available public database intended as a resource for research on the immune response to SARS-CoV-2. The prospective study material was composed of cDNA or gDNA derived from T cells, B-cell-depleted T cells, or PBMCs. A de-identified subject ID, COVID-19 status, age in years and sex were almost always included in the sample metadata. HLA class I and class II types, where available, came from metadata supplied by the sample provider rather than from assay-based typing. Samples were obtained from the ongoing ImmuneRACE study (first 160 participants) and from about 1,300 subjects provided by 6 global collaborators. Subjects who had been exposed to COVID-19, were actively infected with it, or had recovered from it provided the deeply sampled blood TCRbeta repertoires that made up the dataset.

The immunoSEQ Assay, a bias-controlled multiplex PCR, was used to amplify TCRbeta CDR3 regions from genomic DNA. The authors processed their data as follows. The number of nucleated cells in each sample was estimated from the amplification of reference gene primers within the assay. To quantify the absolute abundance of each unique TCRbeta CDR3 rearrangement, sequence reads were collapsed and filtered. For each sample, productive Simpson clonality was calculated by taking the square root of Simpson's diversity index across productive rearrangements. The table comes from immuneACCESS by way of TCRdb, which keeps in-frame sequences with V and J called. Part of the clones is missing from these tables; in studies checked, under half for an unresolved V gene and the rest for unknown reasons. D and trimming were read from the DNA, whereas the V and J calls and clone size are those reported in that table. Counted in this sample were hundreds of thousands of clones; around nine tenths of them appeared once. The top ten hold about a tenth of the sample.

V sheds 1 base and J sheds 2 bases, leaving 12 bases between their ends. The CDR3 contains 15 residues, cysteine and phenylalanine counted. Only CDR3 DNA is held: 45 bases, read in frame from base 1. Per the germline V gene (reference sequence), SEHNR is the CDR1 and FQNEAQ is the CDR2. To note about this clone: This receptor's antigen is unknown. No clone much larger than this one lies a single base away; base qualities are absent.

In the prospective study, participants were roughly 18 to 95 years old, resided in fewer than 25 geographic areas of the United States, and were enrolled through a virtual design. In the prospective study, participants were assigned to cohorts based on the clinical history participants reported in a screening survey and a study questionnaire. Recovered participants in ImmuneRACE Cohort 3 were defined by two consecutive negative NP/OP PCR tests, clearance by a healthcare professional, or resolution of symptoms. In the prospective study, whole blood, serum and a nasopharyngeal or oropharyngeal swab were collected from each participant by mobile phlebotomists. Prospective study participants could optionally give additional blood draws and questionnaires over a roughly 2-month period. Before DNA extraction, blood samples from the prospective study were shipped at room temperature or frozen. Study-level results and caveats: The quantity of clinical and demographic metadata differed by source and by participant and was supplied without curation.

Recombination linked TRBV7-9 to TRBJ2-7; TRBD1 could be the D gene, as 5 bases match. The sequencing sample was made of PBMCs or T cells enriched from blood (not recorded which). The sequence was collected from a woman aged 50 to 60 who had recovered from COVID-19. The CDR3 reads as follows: CASSLGLQGTYEQYF. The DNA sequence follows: TGTGCCAGCAGCTTAGGGTTGCAGGGAACCTACGAGCAGTACTTC. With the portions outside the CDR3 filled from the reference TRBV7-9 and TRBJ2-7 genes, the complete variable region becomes DTGVSQNPRHKITKRGQNVTFRCDPISEHNRLYWYRQTLGQGPEFLTYFQNEAQLEKSRLLSDRFSAERPKGSFSTLEIQRTEQGDSAMYLCASSLGLQGTYEQYFGPGTRLTVT.